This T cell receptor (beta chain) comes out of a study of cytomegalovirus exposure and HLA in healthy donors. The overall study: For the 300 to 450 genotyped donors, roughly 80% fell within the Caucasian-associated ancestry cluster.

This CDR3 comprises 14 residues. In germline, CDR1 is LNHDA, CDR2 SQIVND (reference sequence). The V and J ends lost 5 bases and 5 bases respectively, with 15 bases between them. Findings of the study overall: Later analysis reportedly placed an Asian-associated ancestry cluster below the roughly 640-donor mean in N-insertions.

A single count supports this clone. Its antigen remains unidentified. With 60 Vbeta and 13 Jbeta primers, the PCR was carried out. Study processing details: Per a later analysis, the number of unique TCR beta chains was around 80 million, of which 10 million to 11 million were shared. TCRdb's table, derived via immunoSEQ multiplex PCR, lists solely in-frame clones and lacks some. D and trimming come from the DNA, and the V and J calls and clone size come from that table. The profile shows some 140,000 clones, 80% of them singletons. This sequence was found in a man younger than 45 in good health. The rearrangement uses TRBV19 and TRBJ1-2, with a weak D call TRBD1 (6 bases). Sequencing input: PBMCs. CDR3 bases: TGTGCCAGTAGTCTGCAACAGGGTCCATATGGCTACACCTTC. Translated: CASSLQQGPYGYTF. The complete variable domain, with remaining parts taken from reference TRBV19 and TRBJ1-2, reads DGGITQSPKYLFRKEGQNVTLSCEQNLNHDAMYWYRQDPGQGLRLIYYSQIVNDFQKGDIAEGYSVSREKKESFPLTVTSAQKNPTAFYLCASSLQQGPYGYTFGSGTRLTVV.